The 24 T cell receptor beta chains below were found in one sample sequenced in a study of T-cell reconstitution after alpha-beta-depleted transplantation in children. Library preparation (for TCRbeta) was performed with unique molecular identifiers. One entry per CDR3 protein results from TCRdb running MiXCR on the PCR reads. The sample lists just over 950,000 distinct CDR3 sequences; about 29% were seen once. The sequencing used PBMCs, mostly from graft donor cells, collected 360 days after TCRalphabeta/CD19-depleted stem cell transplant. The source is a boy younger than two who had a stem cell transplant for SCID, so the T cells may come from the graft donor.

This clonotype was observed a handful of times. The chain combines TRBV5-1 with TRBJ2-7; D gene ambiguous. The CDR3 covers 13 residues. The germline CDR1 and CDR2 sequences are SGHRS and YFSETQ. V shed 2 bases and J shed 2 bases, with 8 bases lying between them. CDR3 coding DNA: TGCGCCAGCAGCTTTTCCCTTACCTACGAGCAGTACTTC. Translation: CASSFSLTYEQYF. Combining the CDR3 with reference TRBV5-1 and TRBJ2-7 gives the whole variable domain KAGVTQTPRYLIKTRGQQVTLSCSPISGHRSVSWYQQTPGQGLQFLFEYFSETQRNKGNFPGRFSGRQFSNSRSEMNVSTLELGDSALYLCASSFSLTYEQYFGPGTRLTVT.

The CDR3 DNA follows: TGTGCGGCGGATCTATACACTGAAGCTTTCTTT. This sequence encodes CAADLYTEAFF. This chain connects TRBV7-9 to TRBJ1-1; no clear D gene. CDR1 is SEHNR and CDR2 is FQNEAQ in the germline V gene (reference sequence). This CDR3 has 11 residues.

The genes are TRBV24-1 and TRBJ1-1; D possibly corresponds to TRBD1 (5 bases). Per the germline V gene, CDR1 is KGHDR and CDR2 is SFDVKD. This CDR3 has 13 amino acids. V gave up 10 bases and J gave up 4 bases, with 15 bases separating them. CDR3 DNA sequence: TGTGCCACGGCCCGGGCAGGGTCCACTGAAGCTTTCTTT. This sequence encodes CATARAGSTEAFF.

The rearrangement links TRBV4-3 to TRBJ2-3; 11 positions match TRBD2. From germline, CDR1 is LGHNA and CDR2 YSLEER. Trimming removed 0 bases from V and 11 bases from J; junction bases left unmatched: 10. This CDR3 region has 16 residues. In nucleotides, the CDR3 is TGCGCCAGCAGCCAAGAAAGAACTAGCGGGGGATGGGGGCAGTATTTT. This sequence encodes CASSQERTSGGWGQYF.

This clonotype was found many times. CDR3 loop: CASSLGQPANTEAFF. Here the CDR3 DNA reads TGTGCCAGCAGCCTAGGACAGCCCGCGAACACTGAAGCTTTCTTT. The V call is TRBV6-5, the J call TRBJ1-1; D possibly corresponds to TRBD1 (6 bases). The V end lost 6 bases, the J end lost 1 base, and 15 bases lay between the germline ends. This CDR3 has 15 residues. Germline V gives CDR1 MNHEY, CDR2 SVGAGI.

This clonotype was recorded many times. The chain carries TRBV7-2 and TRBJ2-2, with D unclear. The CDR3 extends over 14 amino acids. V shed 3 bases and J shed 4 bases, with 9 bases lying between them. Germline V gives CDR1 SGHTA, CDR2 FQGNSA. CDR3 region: CASSLTFGTGELFF. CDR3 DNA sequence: TGTGCCAGCAGCTTGACCTTTGGCACCGGGGAGCTGTTTTTT.

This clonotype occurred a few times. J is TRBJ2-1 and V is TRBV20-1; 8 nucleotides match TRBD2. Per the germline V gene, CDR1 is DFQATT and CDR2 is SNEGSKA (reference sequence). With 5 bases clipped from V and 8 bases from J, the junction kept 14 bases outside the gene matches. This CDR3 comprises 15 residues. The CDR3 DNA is TGCAGTGCTCCGAGACTAGCGCTGGCGGGGCATGAGCAGTTCTTC. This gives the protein CSAPRLALAGHEQFF.

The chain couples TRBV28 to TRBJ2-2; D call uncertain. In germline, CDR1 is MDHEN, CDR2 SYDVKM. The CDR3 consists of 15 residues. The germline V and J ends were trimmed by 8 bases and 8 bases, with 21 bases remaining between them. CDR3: CASLLSGSGLGELFF. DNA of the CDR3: TGTGCCAGCCTCCTCAGTGGGTCTGGTTTAGGGGAGCTGTTTTTT.

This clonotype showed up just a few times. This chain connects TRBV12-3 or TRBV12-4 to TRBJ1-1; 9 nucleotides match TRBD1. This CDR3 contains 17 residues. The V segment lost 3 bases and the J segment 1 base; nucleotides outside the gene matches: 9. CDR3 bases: TGTGCCAGCAGTTTGTTGACAGGGGGGTGGGGGAACACTGAAGCTTTCTTT. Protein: CASSLLTGGWGNTEAFF.

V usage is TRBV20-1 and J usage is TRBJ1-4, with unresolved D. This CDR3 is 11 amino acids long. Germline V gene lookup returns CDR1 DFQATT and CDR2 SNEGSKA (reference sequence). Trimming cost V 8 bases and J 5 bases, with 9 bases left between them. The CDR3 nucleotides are TGCAGTACCGCCTTAAATGAAAAACTGTTTTTT. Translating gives CSTALNEKLFF.

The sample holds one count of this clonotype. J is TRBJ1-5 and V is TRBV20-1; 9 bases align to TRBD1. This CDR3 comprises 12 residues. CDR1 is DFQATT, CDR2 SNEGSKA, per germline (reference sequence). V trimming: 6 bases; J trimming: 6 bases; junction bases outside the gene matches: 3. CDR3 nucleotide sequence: TGCAGTGCGGGGACAGGGTCTCAGCCCCAGCATTTT. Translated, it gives CSAGTGSQPQHF.

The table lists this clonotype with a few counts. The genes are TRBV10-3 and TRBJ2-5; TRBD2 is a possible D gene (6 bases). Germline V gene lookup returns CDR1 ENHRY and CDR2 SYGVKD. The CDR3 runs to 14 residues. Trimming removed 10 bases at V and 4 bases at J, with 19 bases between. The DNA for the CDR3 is TGTGCCACCAAACCCAGGGAGGCGCGAGAGACCCAGTACTTC. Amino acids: CATKPREARETQYF.

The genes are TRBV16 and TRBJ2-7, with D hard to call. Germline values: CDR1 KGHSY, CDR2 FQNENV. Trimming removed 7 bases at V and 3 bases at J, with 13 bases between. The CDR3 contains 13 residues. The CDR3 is CASTHGDSYEQYF. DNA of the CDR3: TGTGCCAGCACGCACGGAGATAGCTACGAGCAGTACTTC. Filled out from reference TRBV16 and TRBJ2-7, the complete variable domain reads GEEVAQTPKHLVRGEGQKAKLYCAPIKGHSYVFWYQQVLKNEFKFLISFQNENVFDETGMPKERFSAKCLPNSPCSLEIQATKLEDSAVYFCASTHGDSYEQYFGPGTRLTVT.

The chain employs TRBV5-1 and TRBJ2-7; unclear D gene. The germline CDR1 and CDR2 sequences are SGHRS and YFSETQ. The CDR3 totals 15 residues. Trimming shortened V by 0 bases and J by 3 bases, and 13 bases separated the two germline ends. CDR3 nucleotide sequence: TGCGCCAGCAGCTTGGGGACGATGGGCGGCTACGAGCAGTACTTC. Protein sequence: CASSLGTMGGYEQYF.

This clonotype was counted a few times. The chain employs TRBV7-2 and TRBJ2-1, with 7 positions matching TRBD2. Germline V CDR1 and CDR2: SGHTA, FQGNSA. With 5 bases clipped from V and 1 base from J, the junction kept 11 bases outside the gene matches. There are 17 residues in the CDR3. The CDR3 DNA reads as TGTGCCAGCAGCCCTCAGCTGCGGGGGAGGTCCTACAATGAGCAGTTCTTC. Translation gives CASSPQLRGRSYNEQFF. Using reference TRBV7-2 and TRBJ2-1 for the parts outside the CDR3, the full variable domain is GAGVSQSPSNKVTEKGKDVELRCDPISGHTALYWYRQSLGQGLEFLIYFQGNSAPDKSGLPSDRFSAERTGGSVSTLTIQRTQQEDSAVYLCASSPQLRGRSYNEQFFGPGTRLTVL.

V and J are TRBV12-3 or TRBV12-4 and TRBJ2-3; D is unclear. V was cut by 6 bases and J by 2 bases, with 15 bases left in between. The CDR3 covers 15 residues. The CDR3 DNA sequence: TGTGCCAGCAGCCCCCGGACCTTTTTCACAGATACGCAGTATTTT. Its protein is CASSPRTFFTDTQYF.

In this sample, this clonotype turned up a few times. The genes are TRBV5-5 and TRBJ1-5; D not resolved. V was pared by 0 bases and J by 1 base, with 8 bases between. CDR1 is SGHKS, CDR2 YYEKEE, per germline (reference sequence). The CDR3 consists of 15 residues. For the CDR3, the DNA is TGTGCCAGCAGCTTGGGCCTGGGGAGCAATCAGCCCCAGCATTTT. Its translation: CASSLGLGSNQPQHF.

CDR3 region: CASSQDPLRGRANVLTF. In nucleotides, the CDR3 is TGCGCCAGCAGCCAAGATCCCCTCAGGGGGCGGGCCAACGTCCTGACTTTC. The V and J genes are TRBV4-3 and TRBJ2-6; 8 bases align to TRBD1. The CDR3 runs to 17 residues. Trimming cost V 0 bases and J 5 bases; bases outside gene matches: 6. Germline-derived CDR1 and CDR2 are LGHNA and YSLEER.

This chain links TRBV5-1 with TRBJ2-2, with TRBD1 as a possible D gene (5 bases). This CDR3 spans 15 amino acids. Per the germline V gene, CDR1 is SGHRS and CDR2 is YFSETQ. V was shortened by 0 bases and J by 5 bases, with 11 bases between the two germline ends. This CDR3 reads CASSLVGARTGELFF. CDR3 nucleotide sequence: TGCGCCAGCAGCTTGGTTGGGGCAAGGACCGGGGAGCTGTTTTTT.

For the CDR3, the DNA is TGTGCCAGCAGTTTACTCGGGACACCCACCGGGGAGCTGTTTTTT. Protein: CASSLLGTPTGELFF. The V and J genes are TRBV12-3 or TRBV12-4 and TRBJ2-2; tentative D call: TRBD1 (6 bases). Trimming shortened V by 2 bases and J by 4 bases, and 11 bases separated the two germline ends. There are 15 residues in the CDR3.

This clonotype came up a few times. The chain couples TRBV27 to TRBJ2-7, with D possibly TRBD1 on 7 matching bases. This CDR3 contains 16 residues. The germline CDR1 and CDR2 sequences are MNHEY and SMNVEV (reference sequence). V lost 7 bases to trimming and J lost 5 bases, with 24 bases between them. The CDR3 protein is CASTPSRKQGRHEQYF. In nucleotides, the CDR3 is TGTGCCAGCACTCCATCCAGGAAACAGGGGAGGCACGAGCAGTACTTC.

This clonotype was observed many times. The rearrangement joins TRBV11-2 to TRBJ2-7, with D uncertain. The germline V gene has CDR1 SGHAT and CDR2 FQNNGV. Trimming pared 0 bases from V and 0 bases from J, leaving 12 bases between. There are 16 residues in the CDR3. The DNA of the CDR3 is TGTGCCAGCAGCTTAGATCGTTTGTCGTTCTCCTACGAGCAGTACTTC. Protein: CASSLDRLSFSYEQYF.

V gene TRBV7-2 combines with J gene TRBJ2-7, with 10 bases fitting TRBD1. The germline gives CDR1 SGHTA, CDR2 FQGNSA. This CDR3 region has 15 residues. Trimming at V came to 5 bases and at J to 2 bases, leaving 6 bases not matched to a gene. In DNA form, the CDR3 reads TGTGCCAGCAGCCGGACCGGGACAGGGGCCTACGAGCAGTACTTC. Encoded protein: CASSRTGTGAYEQYF. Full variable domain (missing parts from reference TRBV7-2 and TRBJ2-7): GAGVSQSPSNKVTEKGKDVELRCDPISGHTALYWYRQSLGQGLEFLIYFQGNSAPDKSGLPSDRFSAERTGGSVSTLTIQRTQQEDSAVYLCASSRTGTGAYEQYFGPGTRLTVT.

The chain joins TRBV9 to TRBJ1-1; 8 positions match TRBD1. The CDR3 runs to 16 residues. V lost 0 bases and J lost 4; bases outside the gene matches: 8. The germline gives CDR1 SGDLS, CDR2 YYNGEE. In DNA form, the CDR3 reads TGTGCCAGCAGCGTAGCCCTAGGACAGGGTAGCACTGAAGCTTTCTTT. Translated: CASSVALGQGSTEAFF.